The next 26 T cell receptor beta chains were all read from a single sample in a study of blood T cells in healthy people across ages. A second PCR of roughly 7 to 11 cycles used a sample-barcoded 5' primer and a J-beta primer mix. From the 5' RACE reads, TCRdb called clonotypes with MiXCR, one entry per CDR3 protein. The sample contains approximately 2,000,000 distinct CDR3 sequences, approximately 40% of which appear only once. Specimen: blood. Receptors originate from a human donor in good health.

The chain has TRBV4-3 and TRBJ2-4, with D perhaps matching TRBD2 (5 bases). The CDR3 totals 13 residues. V was trimmed by 0 bases and J by 15 bases, leaving 15 bases between them. CDR1 and CDR2 from the germline V gene are LGHNA and YSLEER. The CDR3: CASSQDRRRGLYF. CDR3 DNA: TGCGCCAGCAGCCAAGATAGACGGCGAGGGCTGTACTTC.

The V gene is TRBV5-1, the J gene TRBJ1-2, with TRBD1 matching 7 bases. Trimming took 4 bases from V and 4 from J; bases not matched to a gene: 7. This CDR3 is built from 14 residues. CDR1 is SGHRS, CDR2 YFSETQ, per germline. The CDR3, as DNA: TGCGCCAGCAGCGGGACAGAATCTCTCTATGGCTACACCTTC. Translation: CASSGTESLYGYTF.

This clonotype was recorded a few times. The chain employs TRBV7-9 and TRBJ1-2, with TRBD1 matching 8 bases. V lost 8 bases and J lost 4; bases outside the gene matches: 6. CDR1 SEHNR and CDR2 FQNEAQ come from the germline V gene (reference sequence). The CDR3 extends over 13 amino acids. CDR3 coding DNA: TGTGCCAGCCGAGGACAGGGAGGCTATGGCTACACCTTC. Its translation: CASRGQGGYGYTF. The whole variable domain, remainder taken from reference TRBV7-9 and TRBJ1-2, is DTGVSQNPRHKITKRGQNVTFRCDPISEHNRLYWYRQTLGQGPEFLTYFQNEAQLEKSRLLSDRFSAERPKGSFSTLEIQRTEQGDSAMYLCASRGQGGYGYTFGSGTRLTVV.

This clonotype was recorded a few times. The V gene is TRBV12-3 or TRBV12-4, the J gene TRBJ1-1, with D maybe TRBD1 (6 bases). The CDR3 covers 14 residues. Trimming left V 6 bases short and J 7 bases short, with 18 bases between. The CDR3 region has the DNA TGTGCCAGCAGCAAAGACAGGCTCCCCGATGAAGCTTTCTTT. Protein: CASSKDRLPDEAFF.

The V gene is TRBV5-1, the J gene TRBJ2-5; no firm D call. CDR3 length: 13 amino acids. The germline V gene encodes CDR1 SGHRS and CDR2 YFSETQ. Between the trimmed V and J ends, which lost 1 base and 3 bases, there was a span of 7 bases. The CDR3 sequence is CASSLSPEETQYF. For the CDR3, the DNA is TGCGCCAGCAGCTTGAGTCCGGAAGAGACCCAGTACTTC.

V and J are TRBV6-2 or TRBV6-3 and TRBJ1-2; TRBD1 is a possible D gene (5 bases). This CDR3 has 14 amino acids. Germline CDR1 is MNHEY and CDR2 is SVGEGT. Trimming removed 2 bases from V and 8 bases from J, with 15 bases in between. DNA of the CDR3: TGTGCCAGCAGTTACGATGGGGGAAGTCACGGCTACACCTTC. Translated: CASSYDGGSHGYTF.

V usage is TRBV7-2 and J usage is TRBJ1-2; TRBD1 matches at 8 bases. Trimming cost V 3 bases and J 7 bases; bases outside gene matches: 7. The CDR3 runs to 14 residues. The germline V gene has CDR1 SGHTA and CDR2 FQGNSA. The chain's CDR3 is CASSFGQGKVGYTF. DNA of the CDR3: TGTGCCAGCAGCTTTGGACAGGGCAAAGTTGGCTACACCTTC. The full variable domain, rest sourced from reference TRBV7-2 and TRBJ1-2, is GAGVSQSPSNKVTEKGKDVELRCDPISGHTALYWYRQSLGQGLEFLIYFQGNSAPDKSGLPSDRFSAERTGGSVSTLTIQRTQQEDSAVYLCASSFGQGKVGYTFGSGTRLTVV.

The rearrangement uses TRBV6-6 and TRBJ1-1; the match to TRBD1 covers 10 bases. The length of the CDR3 is 14 residues. Germline loops: CDR1 MNHNY, CDR2 SVGAGI (reference sequence). V trimming: 5 bases; J trimming: 5 bases; junction bases outside the gene matches: 5. The CDR3: CASSRGQGMTEAFF. CDR3 in DNA: TGTGCCAGCAGTAGGGGACAGGGGATGACTGAAGCTTTCTTT.

This clonotype was detected only a few times. This CDR3 reads CASSSTGFGFATDTQYF. For the CDR3, the DNA is TGTGCCAGCAGCTCGACAGGGTTTGGGTTCGCGACAGATACGCAGTATTTT. V usage is TRBV7-3 and J usage is TRBJ2-3; 7 bases align to TRBD1. There are 17 residues in the CDR3. After removal of 4 bases from V and 3 bases from J, the junction contained 13 bases not matched to a gene. Germline CDR1 and CDR2: SGHTA and FQGTGA.

J is TRBJ1-1 and V is TRBV7-9; D possibly corresponds to TRBD1 (6 bases). This CDR3 region has 13 residues. The germline V and J ends were trimmed by 4 bases and 5 bases, with 11 bases remaining between them. Germline V gives CDR1 SEHNR, CDR2 FQNEAQ (reference sequence). In nucleotides, the CDR3 is TGTGCCAGCAGCTCAACAGGACAGACTGAAGCTTTCTTT. Encoded protein: CASSSTGQTEAFF. Supplemented by reference TRBV7-9 and TRBJ1-1, the full variable domain reads DTGVSQNPRHKITKRGQNVTFRCDPISEHNRLYWYRQTLGQGPEFLTYFQNEAQLEKSRLLSDRFSAERPKGSFSTLEIQRTEQGDSAMYLCASSSTGQTEAFFGQGTRLTVV.

The V and J genes are TRBV12-3 or TRBV12-4 and TRBJ1-1; D is unresolved. CDR3 length equals 12 residues. The V end lost 2 bases, the J end lost 11 bases, and 12 bases lay between the germline ends. DNA of the CDR3: TGTGCCAGCAGTTTATTTAGCTTGACGGCTTTCTTT. Translating gives CASSLFSLTAFF.

This clonotype was counted only a few times. This chain uses TRBV4-2 with TRBJ1-2; D might be TRBD1 (6 bases). The CDR3 is 19 amino acids. Germline values: CDR1 LGHNA, CDR2 YNFKEQ. Trimming cost V 4 bases and J 0 bases, with 24 bases left between them. CDR3 coding DNA: TGTGCCAGCAGCCTCACGGCCGGGACAATTCACACAGCTAACTATGGCTACACCTTC. Protein: CASSLTAGTIHTANYGYTF.

The chain employs TRBV7-3 and TRBJ2-7, with 8 bases aligning to TRBD1. The CDR3 loop spans 13 amino acids. Germline V gene lookup returns CDR1 SGHTA and CDR2 FQGTGA. Losses at the gene ends were 5 bases for V and 6 bases for J; bases not matched to a gene: 6. CDR3 residues: CASSLRDRSEQYF. CDR3 in DNA: TGTGCCAGCAGCCTCCGGGACAGGAGCGAGCAGTACTTC.

J is TRBJ1-1 and V is TRBV5-1; D gene unclear. V was clipped by 1 base and J by 3 bases, with 10 bases between them. The CDR3 contains 14 residues. Germline CDR1 and CDR2: SGHRS and YFSETQ. The CDR3 DNA is TGCGCCAGCAGCTTGTATAACCTACACACTGAAGCTTTCTTT. This gives the protein CASSLYNLHTEAFF.

The chain recombines TRBV20-1 with TRBJ2-3; maybe TRBD2 (6 bases). Trimming removed 6 bases from V and 1 base from J, with 14 bases in between. The CDR3 is made up of 14 amino acids. Germline CDR1 and CDR2: DFQATT and SNEGSKA (reference sequence). CDR3 in DNA: TGCAGTGCCGTGACTAGTCTGGGCACAGATACGCAGTATTTT. Translating gives CSAVTSLGTDTQYF.

With regard to this clonotype: The junction shows a germline mismatch at one end, possibly a read error. The rearrangement joins TRBV29-1 to TRBJ2-5; D is possibly TRBD1 or TRBD2 (5 bases each). From germline, CDR1 is SQVTM and CDR2 ANQGSEA. The CDR3 loop spans 14 amino acids. In nucleotides, the CDR3 is TGTAGCGTTGAAGAGTGGGGACCTCAAGAGACCCAGTACTTC. This gives the protein CSVEEWGPQETQYF.

The rearrangement uses TRBV15 and TRBJ2-2; D is undetermined. The CDR3 covers 14 residues. In germline, CDR1 is LNHNV, CDR2 YYDKDF (reference sequence). Trimming left V 0 bases short and J 6 bases short, with 8 bases between. The CDR3 bases are TGTGCCACCAGCAGAGAGGGCCCATCCGGGGAGCTGTTTTTT. It specifies CATSREGPSGELFF.

The table lists this clonotype with many counts. The chain links TRBV20-1 to TRBJ2-7, with D perhaps TRBD1 (5 bases). The V gene's germline CDR1 is DFQATT and CDR2 SNEGSKA (reference sequence). V lost 6 bases and J 0 bases, leaving 15 bases between the germline ends. This CDR3 is 14 amino acids long. Here the CDR3 reads CSAEPPQDSYEQYF. In nucleotides, the CDR3 is TGCAGTGCCGAGCCCCCACAGGACTCCTACGAGCAGTACTTC.

V usage is TRBV7-3 and J usage is TRBJ1-3, with D unclear. Germline CDR1 reads SGHTA; CDR2 reads FQGTGA. Trimming stripped 2 bases from V and 4 bases from J, with 12 bases between. This CDR3 contains 15 residues. The CDR3 DNA sequence: TGTGCCAGCAGCTTATACGGGTCTGGCGGAAACACCATATATTTT. This sequence encodes CASSLYGSGGNTIYF.

This clonotype was detected a few times. The chain carries TRBV7-2 and TRBJ2-4; D is ambiguous. Gene TRBJ2-7 matches the end of the DNA better, so the J call may be wrong. The V gene's germline CDR1 is SGHTA and CDR2 FQGNSA. The length of the CDR3 is 15 residues. This chain's CDR3 is CASSLDLGLGYEQYF. The CDR3 region has the DNA TGTGCCAGCAGCTTAGATCTGGGGTTAGGGTACGAGCAGTACTTC.

The chain links TRBV20-1 to TRBJ2-5; TRBD2 might be the D (5 bases). V was clipped by 4 bases and J by 6 bases, with 15 bases between them. Germline V gene sequence: CDR1 DFQATT, CDR2 SNEGSKA (reference sequence). The CDR3 length is 13 residues. The chain's CDR3 is CSAMFLRGQTQYF. CDR3 DNA sequence: TGCAGTGCTATGTTCTTACGGGGTCAGACCCAGTACTTC.

The V and J genes are TRBV9 and TRBJ2-5; the D is unclear. Trimming shortened V by 4 bases and J by 6 bases, and 13 bases separated the two germline ends. The CDR3 totals 13 residues. Germline values: CDR1 SGDLS, CDR2 YYNGEE. CDR3 sequence reads: CASSPREAKTQYF. DNA of the CDR3: TGTGCCAGCAGCCCTCGTGAGGCGAAGACCCAGTACTTC.

This clonotype was observed many times. The rearrangement joins TRBV5-1 to TRBJ2-1, with 8 nucleotides matching TRBD1. The CDR3 sequence is 14 residues long. Germline V gives CDR1 SGHRS, CDR2 YFSETQ. After removal of 4 bases from V and 7 bases from J, the junction contained 7 bases not matched to a gene. The CDR3 coding sequence is TGCGCCAGCAGCCCGGGACAGGAGGTAAATGAGCAGTTCTTC. It encodes CASSPGQEVNEQFF. Supplemented by reference TRBV5-1 and TRBJ2-1, the full variable domain reads KAGVTQTPRYLIKTRGQQVTLSCSPISGHRSVSWYQQTPGQGLQFLFEYFSETQRNKGNFPGRFSGRQFSNSRSEMNVSTLELGDSALYLCASSPGQEVNEQFFGPGTRLTVL.

The chain employs TRBV12-3 or TRBV12-4 and TRBJ1-5; TRBD1 matches at 7 bases. The CDR3 consists of 15 residues. V shed 3 bases and J 3 bases; nucleotides not matched to a gene: 5. The CDR3 coding sequence is TGTGCCAGCAGTTTCCACAGGGGCAACAATCAGCCCCAGCATTTT. Protein: CASSFHRGNNQPQHF.

The chain recombines TRBV3-1 with TRBJ1-2, with a weak D call TRBD1 (5 bases). Trimming took off 4 bases at V and 8 bases at J, with 20 bases between the two ends. Germline lookup yields CDR1 LGHDT and CDR2 YNNKEL (reference sequence). The CDR3 consists of 15 residues. CDR3 in amino acids: CASSLRQNPRFGYTF. The CDR3 DNA reads TGTGCCAGCAGCCTCCGACAGAATCCACGCTTCGGCTACACCTTC.

V usage is TRBV7-6 and J usage is TRBJ1-5, with D perhaps TRBD1 (6 bases). Trimming cost V 3 bases and J 5 bases, with 17 bases left between them. The V gene's germline CDR1 is SGHVS and CDR2 FNYEAQ. The CDR3 covers 16 residues. The CDR3 region is CASSLEQGSVHQPQHF. The DNA of the CDR3 is TGTGCCAGCAGCTTGGAACAGGGATCGGTACATCAGCCCCAGCATTTT.